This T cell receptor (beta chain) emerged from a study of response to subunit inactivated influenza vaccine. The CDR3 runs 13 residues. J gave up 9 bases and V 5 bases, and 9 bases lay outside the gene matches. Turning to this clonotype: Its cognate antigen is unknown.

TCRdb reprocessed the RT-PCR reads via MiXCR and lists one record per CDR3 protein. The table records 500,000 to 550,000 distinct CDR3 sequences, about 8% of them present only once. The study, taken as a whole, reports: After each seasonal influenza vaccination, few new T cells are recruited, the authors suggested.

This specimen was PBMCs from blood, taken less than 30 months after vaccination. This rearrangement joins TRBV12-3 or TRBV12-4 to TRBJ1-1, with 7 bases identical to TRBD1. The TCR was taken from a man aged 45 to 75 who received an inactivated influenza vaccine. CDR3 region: CASSVGTVLKAFF. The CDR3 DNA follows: TGTGCCAGCAGTGTCGGGACAGTGCTTAAAGCTTTCTTT.